The 8 T cell receptor beta chains below were found in one sample sequenced in a study of CD8 T cells in Susac syndrome. The authors reverse transcribed roughly 0.5 to 1 ug RNA with random hexamers. TCRdb redid the calling of the immunoSEQ multiplex PCR reads with MiXCR, one entry per CDR3 protein. The table has roughly 100,000 distinct CDR3 sequences, roughly 94% seen once. Source material: CD8+ T cells from PBMCs. These receptors came from a human donor with Susac syndrome.

The V and J genes are TRBV20-1 and TRBJ2-7, with D maybe TRBD2 (6 bases). Deletions cut 3 bases from V and 3 bases from J, with 21 bases between. CDR3 size: 16 residues. CDR1 DFQATT and CDR2 SNEGSKA come from the germline V gene (reference sequence). CDR3 nucleotide sequence: TGCAGTGCTAGCTCCCTGCGACTAGTGGGAGGCTACGAGCAGTACTTC. Its protein product is CSASSLRLVGGYEQYF.

The chain links TRBV20-1 to TRBJ2-5; tentatively, D is TRBD2 (7 bases). Per the germline V gene, CDR1 is DFQATT and CDR2 is SNEGSKA (reference sequence). CDR3 length equals 15 residues. The V and J ends lost 3 bases and 1 base respectively, with 15 bases between them. DNA for the CDR3: TGCAGTGCTAGTGTGGGGGCTAGCGGCCAAGAGACCCAGTACTTC. It yields the protein CSASVGASGQETQYF.

A single count supports this clonotype. The genes are TRBV19 and TRBJ2-7; a weak D match, TRBD2 (6 bases). Trimming left V 6 bases short and J 3 bases short, with 12 bases between. The CDR3 has 13 amino acids. The germline V gene has CDR1 LNHDA and CDR2 SQIVND (reference sequence). The CDR3 nucleotides read TGTGCCAGTAGCATGTTGGGGGGCTACGAGCAGTACTTC. Translated: CASSMLGGYEQYF.

V usage is TRBV2 and J usage is TRBJ1-2, with TRBD1 identical over 7 bases. V shed 8 bases and J 8 bases; nucleotides not matched to a gene: 8. CDR1 and CDR2 from the germline V gene are SNHLY and FYNNEI. This CDR3 has 12 amino acids. The CDR3 nucleotides are TGTGCCAGCGGGACAGTCGCTATCGGCTACACCTTC. Translating gives CASGTVAIGYTF.

V usage is TRBV9 and J usage is TRBJ2-3; D remains ambiguous. Trimming left V 3 bases short and J 0 bases short, with 26 bases between. The CDR3 consists of 20 residues. Germline V gives CDR1 SGDLS, CDR2 YYNGEE. The CDR3 DNA sequence: TGTGCCAGCAGCGGCCCAGTTAACCCTCCCTCTGGGCCTAGCACAGATACGCAGTATTTT. It translates to CASSGPVNPPSGPSTDTQYF.

The chain has TRBV15 and TRBJ1-2; no reliable D call. V lost 5 bases and J 2 bases, leaving 21 bases between the germline ends. Germline CDR1 and CDR2: LNHNV and YYDKDF (reference sequence). The CDR3 is 17 residues long. CDR3 residues: CATSPSAPTAVNYGYTF. The DNA for the CDR3 is TGTGCCACCAGCCCTTCGGCCCCGACGGCGGTGAACTATGGCTACACCTTC.

The chain is built from TRBV4-1 and TRBJ2-5; TRBD1 matches 7 bases. The V and J ends lost 5 bases and 2 bases, in that order; junction bases with no gene match: 8. The germline V gene encodes CDR1 MGHRA and CDR2 YSYEKL. The CDR3 consists of 15 residues. CDR3 loop: CASSTLGTVQETQYF. Here the CDR3 DNA reads TGCGCCAGCAGCACCCTTGGGACAGTTCAAGAGACCCAGTACTTC.

This clonotype was seen only a few times. The chain uses TRBV29-1 and TRBJ2-1; perhaps TRBD2 as D (6 bases). Germline-derived CDR1 and CDR2 are SQVTM and ANQGSEA. Trimming stripped 5 bases from V and 10 bases from J, with 9 bases between. The CDR3 is made up of 10 amino acids. CDR3 amino acids: CSVLAAEQFF. The CDR3 coding sequence is TGCAGCGTTTTAGCGGCCGAGCAGTTCTTC.